This T cell receptor (beta chain) stems from a study of OX40 agonist ivuxolimab in advanced cancers. About the study: Antecedent anti-PD-1, anti-PD-L1 or anti-CTLA-4 therapy was permissible, with over 35% having received some. Study-wide results and caveats: At 0.1 to 3.0 mg/kg and by week 6, CD4+ and CD8+ T cells in the blood had expanded clonally. Researchers did not establish what antigens the expanded peripheral T cells target. The study found among the lowest clonal expansion in partial responders at 0.1-3.0 mg/kg.

V lost 7 bases to trimming and J lost 6 bases; unmatched junction nucleotides: 9. From germline, CDR1 is LNHDA and CDR2 SQIVND (reference sequence). The CDR3 runs 14 residues. Repertoires were generated with immunoSEQ multiplex PCR, while TCRdb's copy carries only in-frame clones and drops some. The repertoire includes more than 50,000 clones, roughly 87% of them detected once, and 0.35% sits in the top ten. Concerning this clone: Its matching antigen is unknown.

The rearrangement joins TRBV19 to TRBJ1-5; 7 bases line up with TRBD1. The specimen was CD4+ or CD8+ T cells sorted from blood, collected in a trial of the OX40 agonist ivuxolimab. This TCR was recovered from an adult with an advanced solid tumor such as melanoma, head and neck, liver or kidney cancer. The CDR3 sequence is CASKDRTPLQPQHF. DNA for the CDR3: TGTGCCAGTAAGGACAGGACCCCTCTTCAGCCCCAGCATTTT.